Following are 23 T cell receptor beta chains from one sample sequenced in a study of T cell repertoires in cytomegalovirus infection. What these receptors recognize is not known. Each CDR3 protein is one row after TCRdb ran MiXCR on the reads. The table lists about 830,000 distinct CDR3 sequences, approximately 29% of them singletons. The starting material was cultured CD8+ T cells from PBMCs, obtained from culture after CMV antigen stimulation. Receptor source: a human donor in good health (CMV status not recorded). Some clones in this sample may be carry-over from other donors' samples.

This clonotype was counted at least ten times. The chain carries TRBV7-2 and TRBJ2-7, with 14 bases fitting TRBD2. Germline values: CDR1 SGHTA, CDR2 FQGNSA. The CDR3 loop spans 16 amino acids. V trimming: 4 bases; J trimming: 3 bases; junction bases outside the gene matches: 5. The CDR3 DNA reads as TGTGCCAGCAGCTCTTGGACTAGCGGGGGGAGCTACGAGCAGTACTTC. Its translation is CASSSWTSGGSYEQYF.

The rearrangement uses TRBV5-4 and TRBJ1-1, with D maybe TRBD1 (5 bases). CDR1 is SGHNT and CDR2 is YYREEE in the germline V gene (reference sequence). The CDR3 contains 14 residues. The V end lost 0 bases, the J end lost 6 bases, and 12 bases lay between the germline ends. CDR3 sequence reads: CASSLGDSYAEAFF. The CDR3 DNA is TGTGCCAGCAGCTTGGGAGACAGTTACGCTGAAGCTTTCTTT.

This clonotype was observed once. The chain couples TRBV6-2 or TRBV6-3 to TRBJ2-1, with 7 nucleotides matching TRBD1. Germline CDR1 MNHEY, CDR2 SVGEGT. Trimming took 1 base from V and 7 from J; bases not matched to a gene: 13. The CDR3 runs 17 residues. CDR3 protein: CASSYLSTGDFLNEQFF. The CDR3 DNA sequence: TGTGCCAGCAGTTACTTGAGCACAGGGGATTTTTTAAATGAGCAGTTCTTC.

V and J are TRBV12-3 or TRBV12-4 and TRBJ1-2; D is unresolved. The CDR3 runs 15 residues. Trimming took off 6 bases at V and 8 bases at J, with 22 bases between the two ends. CDR3: CASSPKPGSTDGYTF. CDR3 DNA sequence: TGTGCCAGCAGCCCAAAACCCGGGTCCACTGACGGCTACACCTTC.

The table lists this clonotype with a few counts. This chain links TRBV4-1 with TRBJ1-1; tentative D call: TRBD1 (6 bases). V lost 4 bases to trimming and J lost 2 bases, with 14 bases between them. Germline V lookup: CDR1 MGHRA, CDR2 YSYEKL. The CDR3 loop spans 15 amino acids. The CDR3 protein is CASSLEGQFNTEAFF. Here the CDR3 DNA reads TGCGCCAGCAGCCTGGAAGGACAGTTCAACACTGAAGCTTTCTTT.

There are many counts of this clonotype. The gene calls are TRBV6-6 and TRBJ1-1; D uncertain. Looked up from germline, CDR1 is MNHNY and CDR2 is SVGAGI (reference sequence). The CDR3 has 18 amino acids. Trimming took 10 bases from V and 4 from J, leaving 31 bases between them. This CDR3 is CATPPNPVGGRDGTEAFF. The CDR3 coding sequence is TGTGCCACTCCACCAAATCCAGTCGGTGGGCGTGATGGCACTGAAGCTTTCTTT.

The chain has TRBV28 and TRBJ2-3, with 7 bases identical to TRBD1. This CDR3 is built from 15 residues. The germline CDR1 and CDR2 sequences are MDHEN and SYDVKM. V gave up 6 bases and J gave up 0 bases; unmatched junction bases: 6. CDR3 sequence: CASSYDRDSTDTQYF. For the CDR3, the DNA is TGTGCCAGCAGCTATGACAGGGATAGCACAGATACGCAGTATTTT.

This clonotype has at least ten counts. The rearrangement links TRBV7-3 to TRBJ2-4; 8 positions agree with TRBD2. The germline gives CDR1 SGHTA, CDR2 FQGTGA. Trimming removed 2 bases from V and 3 bases from J; junction bases left unmatched: 3. The CDR3 runs 15 residues. The CDR3 reads CASSLDGGDKNIQYF. CDR3 bases: TGTGCCAGCAGCTTAGACGGGGGGGACAAAAACATTCAGTACTTC.

In this sample, this clonotype turned up a few times. The V call is TRBV10-3, the J call TRBJ2-1, with TRBD2 matching 8 bases. The germline V gene has CDR1 ENHRY and CDR2 SYGVKD. V shed 3 bases, J shed 0 bases, and the junction held 7 bases outside the gene matches. This CDR3 is 17 amino acids long. CDR3 in DNA: TGTGCCATCAGTGACTCATCCGGGGGGGACTCCTACAATGAGCAGTTCTTC. Translating gives CAISDSSGGDSYNEQFF.

V is TRBV5-1 and J is TRBJ2-3; no clear D gene. Germline V gives CDR1 SGHRS, CDR2 YFSETQ. The CDR3 contains 15 residues. The V end lost 4 bases, the J end lost 1 base, and 13 bases lay between the germline ends. This chain's CDR3 is CASSPEAVRTDTQYF. The DNA for the CDR3 is TGCGCCAGCAGCCCAGAAGCCGTTCGCACAGATACGCAGTATTTT. Full variable domain (outside the CDR3, taken from reference TRBV5-1 and TRBJ2-3): KAGVTQTPRYLIKTRGQQVTLSCSPISGHRSVSWYQQTPGQGLQFLFEYFSETQRNKGNFPGRFSGRQFSNSRSEMNVSTLELGDSALYLCASSPEAVRTDTQYFGPGTRLTVL.

With regard to this clonotype: This may stem from a read error, because a much larger clone lies one nucleotide away. J is TRBJ1-1 and V is TRBV6-6; D not certain. Germline CDR1 reads MNHNY; CDR2 reads SVGAGI (reference sequence). Trimming removed 8 bases at V and 0 bases at J, with 4 bases between. The CDR3 length is 11 residues. CDR3 DNA sequence: TGTGCCAGCGTGGTGAACACTGAAGCTTTCTTT. Amino acid sequence: CASVVNTEAFF.

This chain connects TRBV4-1 to TRBJ1-2; 10 nucleotides agree with TRBD1. The CDR3 spans 14 residues. Germline values: CDR1 MGHRA, CDR2 YSYEKL. Trimming at V came to 4 bases and at J to 8 bases, leaving 7 bases not matched to a gene. This chain's CDR3 is CASSLQTGGRGYTF. For the CDR3, the DNA is TGCGCCAGCAGCCTCCAGACAGGGGGCAGAGGCTACACCTTC.

V and J are TRBV6-6 and TRBJ2-4, with D maybe TRBD1 (6 bases). The CDR3 has 11 residues. In germline, CDR1 is MNHNY, CDR2 SVGAGI (reference sequence). Trimming stripped 6 bases from V and 10 bases from J, with 10 bases between. The CDR3: CASSQTGIQYF. The CDR3 nucleotides read TGTGCCAGCAGCCAAACAGGGATTCAGTACTTC.

The chain employs TRBV29-1 and TRBJ1-1; 8 nucleotides match TRBD1. V was pared by 6 bases and J by 6 bases, with 3 bases of the junction left unmatched. The CDR3 covers 11 residues. Germline V gene sequence: CDR1 SQVTM, CDR2 ANQGSEA. The CDR3 here is CSVPQGAEAFF. The CDR3 coding sequence is TGCAGCGTCCCACAGGGGGCTGAAGCTTTCTTT.

This clonotype was found a few times. This chain uses TRBV14 with TRBJ1-3, with 9 bases fitting TRBD1. Germline assignment: CDR1 SGHDN and CDR2 FVKESK. V lost 1 base, J lost 3 bases, and 10 bases stayed unmatched. The CDR3 length is 18 residues. The CDR3 loop reads CASSQGDRDLLFGNTIYF. For the CDR3, the DNA is TGTGCCAGCAGCCAAGGGGACAGGGACCTACTCTTTGGAAACACCATATATTTT.

The chain joins TRBV5-1 to TRBJ2-5; 7 bases are a match to TRBD1. CDR1 and CDR2 from the germline V gene are SGHRS and YFSETQ. The J segment lost 2 bases and the V segment lost 4 bases, leaving 8 bases of the junction unmatched. This CDR3 comprises 15 residues. DNA of the CDR3: TGCGCCAGCAGCCCGGGGACAGATATACAAGAGACCCAGTACTTC. Its translation: CASSPGTDIQETQYF.

J is TRBJ1-5 and V is TRBV24-1, with D possibly TRBD1 on 6 matching bases. With 0 bases removed from V and 4 bases from J, the gap between germline ends came to 6 bases. The CDR3 contains 14 residues. Germline lookup yields CDR1 KGHDR and CDR2 SFDVKD. The DNA for the CDR3 is TGTGCCACCAGTGATTTGACAGGGAATCAGCCCCAGCATTTT. This sequence encodes CATSDLTGNQPQHF.

The chain has TRBV5-1 and TRBJ1-6, with 8 bases aligning to TRBD1. Trimming removed 3 bases from V and 4 bases from J; junction bases left unmatched: 3. The CDR3 spans 15 residues. The V gene's germline CDR1 is SGHRS and CDR2 YFSETQ. This CDR3 is CASSSGQGYNSPLHF. Written as DNA, the CDR3 is TGCGCCAGCAGCTCCGGACAGGGTTATAATTCACCCCTCCACTTT.

The V call is TRBV7-6, the J call TRBJ1-6, with D possibly TRBD1 on 6 matching bases. The germline V gene has CDR1 SGHVS and CDR2 FNYEAQ. The CDR3 spans 13 residues. V was clipped by 5 bases and J by 14 bases, with 16 bases between them. The CDR3 nucleotides are TGTGCCAGCAGCCCAGGGGCGGCCCGGGCCCTCCACTTT. Protein sequence: CASSPGAARALHF.

This rearrangement joins TRBV27 to TRBJ1-2; 8 bases map to TRBD1. V shed 10 bases, J shed 3 bases, and the junction held 4 bases outside the gene matches. The germline CDR1 and CDR2 sequences are MNHEY and SMNVEV (reference sequence). The CDR3 extends over 12 amino acids. The CDR3 protein is CATSTGDYGYTF. DNA for the CDR3: TGTGCCACCTCGACAGGGGACTATGGCTACACCTTC.

This clonotype was found a few times. The chain combines TRBV7-9 with TRBJ1-2; D gene uncertain. In germline, CDR1 is SEHNR, CDR2 FQNEAQ (reference sequence). V lost 5 bases and J lost 4, with 8 bases in between. CDR3 length: 12 residues. The CDR3 loop is CASSKGAYGYTF. The CDR3 bases are TGTGCCAGCAGCAAGGGAGCCTATGGCTACACCTTC.

The genes are TRBV12-3 or TRBV12-4 and TRBJ2-6; 12 bases align to TRBD2. The CDR3 consists of 18 residues. The J segment lost 3 bases and the V segment lost 6 bases, leaving 9 bases of the junction unmatched. The CDR3 protein is CASRTTLAGGLGANVLTF. The CDR3 DNA reads TGTGCCAGCAGAACTACTCTAGCGGGGGGGCTTGGGGCCAACGTCCTGACTTTC.

This clonotype was counted only a few times. V gene TRBV7-9 combines with J gene TRBJ2-1; D gene unclear. Germline V gene data show CDR1 as SEHNR and CDR2 as FQNEAQ (reference sequence). This CDR3 region has 16 residues. The ends were cut back, 2 bases at V and 0 bases at J, with 11 bases in the middle. CDR3 coding DNA: TGTGCCAGCAGCTTAAATAAGGGAAGCTCCTACAATGAGCAGTTCTTC. As protein: CASSLNKGSSYNEQFF.